What follows are 9 T cell receptor beta chains derived from one specimen sequenced in a study of early T cells in non-severe SARS-CoV-2 infection. Each CDR3 protein is one row after TCRdb ran MiXCR on the 5' RACE reads. Counted here are under 90,000 distinct CDR3 sequences, 14% occurring once; the ten biggest clones make up 5% to 7.5%. The sequenced sample was whole blood. All receptors derive from an adult who was a healthcare worker with PCR-confirmed SARS-CoV-2 infection or an uninfected control (not recorded which).

In its sample, this clonotype was seen many times. The V and J genes are TRBV20-1 and TRBJ1-1; no definite D call. The CDR3 runs to 12 residues. Germline CDR1 DFQATT, CDR2 SNEGSKA (reference sequence). V shed 5 bases and J shed 3 bases, with 10 bases lying between them. The CDR3: CSAAEGDTEAFF. For the CDR3, the DNA is TGCAGTGCTGCGGAGGGAGACACTGAAGCTTTCTTT.

The rearrangement links TRBV15 to TRBJ2-3; D is unclear. Germline V gives CDR1 LNHNV, CDR2 YYDKDF (reference sequence). This CDR3 has 14 amino acids. V lost 2 bases and J 0 bases, leaving 6 bases between the germline ends. This CDR3 is CATSRLGSTDTQYF. CDR3 DNA: TGTGCCACCAGCAGACTAGGTAGCACAGATACGCAGTATTTT.

This clonotype has only a few counts. CDR3 sequence reads: CASSLVGDSGYTF. CDR3 DNA sequence: TGTGCCAGCAGCTTGGTGGGGGATAGTGGCTACACCTTC. V gene TRBV7-9 combines with J gene TRBJ1-2, with D perhaps matching TRBD1 (5 bases). V was cut by 3 bases and J by 7 bases, with 12 bases left in between. CDR1 and CDR2 from the germline V gene are SEHNR and FQNEAQ (reference sequence). CDR3 length: 13 residues.

This clonotype was seen more than once but under ten times. The chain combines TRBV27 with TRBJ1-1, with D possibly TRBD1 on 5 matching bases. The V and J ends lost 5 bases and 3 bases respectively, with 10 bases between them. The germline V gene encodes CDR1 MNHEY and CDR2 SMNVEV (reference sequence). This CDR3 spans 13 amino acids. The CDR3 nucleotides read TGTGCCAGCAGTGTCAGGGATTACACTGAAGCTTTCTTT. Amino acids: CASSVRDYTEAFF.

V usage is TRBV28 and J usage is TRBJ2-7; D may be TRBD2 (5 bases). Germline CDR1 and CDR2: MDHEN and SYDVKM. The CDR3 consists of 12 residues. V shed 5 bases and J shed 5 bases, with 10 bases lying between them. Here the CDR3 reads CASSPSGHEQYF. For the CDR3, the DNA is TGTGCCAGCAGTCCCAGCGGACACGAGCAGTACTTC.

The chain combines TRBV5-6 with TRBJ2-1; D uncertain. V lost 2 bases, J lost 0 bases, and 9 bases lay in between. CDR1 is SGHDT, CDR2 YYEEEE, per germline. The length of the CDR3 is 15 residues. DNA of the CDR3: TGTGCCAGCAGCTTCTCCCCGAACTCCTACAATGAGCAGTTCTTC. Translation gives CASSFSPNSYNEQFF.

In regard to this clonotype: One junction end does not reproduce the germline sequence, and a read error may be involved. The J gene is TRBJ2-7, the V gene TRBV28; 8 bases align to TRBD1. The CDR3 is made up of 14 amino acids. Per the germline V gene, CDR1 is MDHEN and CDR2 is SYDVKM. Here the CDR3 reads CASSSRQGFYGQYF. The CDR3 region has the DNA TGTGCCAGCAGTTCCCGACAGGGGTTTTACGGGCAGTACTTC.

The chain uses TRBV2 and TRBJ1-5; 7 bases are a match to TRBD1. The junction had 6 bases not matched to a gene; V was cut back by 8 bases and J by 2 bases. Germline CDR1 is SNHLY and CDR2 is FYNNEI. The CDR3 totals 14 residues. CDR3 sequence (DNA): TGTGCCAGCGGGACCACAGGGGGCAATCAGCCCCAGCATTTT. Translated: CASGTTGGNQPQHF.

The CDR3 DNA reads TGTGCCAGCAGTTTATTTAAAGGGATACCCTCCTACGAGCAGTACTTC. It codes for CASSLFKGIPSYEQYF. The rearrangement uses TRBV28 and TRBJ2-7; D gene unclear. V lost 1 base and J 0 bases, leaving 13 bases between the germline ends. The CDR3 is 16 amino acids. Germline CDR1 and CDR2: MDHEN and SYDVKM.